The 26 T cell receptor beta chains below come from one sample, sequenced in a study of T cells in Graves' hyperthyroidism and ophthalmopathy. RNA transcripts served as the template for amplifying TCR beta CDR3 regions. First-round RT-PCR with HTBI primers amplified the TCR CDR3 region. TCRdb redid the calling of the multiplex PCR reads with MiXCR, one entry per CDR3 protein. Found here are 250,000 to 300,000 distinct CDR3 sequences, approximately 15% of them singletons; the top ten hold around 61%. The sequencing input was blood. The receptor set was obtained from a woman aged 60-75 years with Graves' ophthalmopathy.

This clonotype has just a few counts. V gene TRBV3-1 combines with J gene TRBJ2-3; TRBD2 agrees at 7 bases. After removal of 6 bases from V and 2 bases from J, the junction contained 5 bases not matched to a gene. The CDR3 length is 14 residues. From germline, CDR1 is LGHDT and CDR2 YNNKEL (reference sequence). CDR3 bases: TGTGCCAGCAGTGCCAGCGGGGCCACAGATACGCAGTATTTT. Translated: CASSASGATDTQYF.

The CDR3 DNA reads as TGTGCCAGTAGTATATTCCTAGACTCGGACACCGGGGAGCTGTTTTTT. It specifies CASSIFLDSDTGELFF. The J gene is TRBJ2-2, the V gene TRBV19; D unclear. Deletions cut 2 bases from V and 3 bases from J, with 13 bases between. There are 16 residues in the CDR3. Germline CDR1 and CDR2: LNHDA and SQIVND (reference sequence).

The sample holds many counts of this clonotype. This chain joins TRBV20-1 and TRBJ2-7, with 7 bases fitting TRBD2. V lost 6 bases, J lost 4 bases, and 12 bases stayed unmatched. Germline V CDR1 and CDR2: DFQATT, SNEGSKA (reference sequence). There are 14 residues in the CDR3. CDR3 protein: CSAREGLNLYEQYF. In DNA form, the CDR3 reads TGCAGTGCCAGGGAGGGCCTGAACCTATACGAGCAGTACTTC.

This clonotype was detected many times. The chain carries TRBV5-6 and TRBJ2-1; perhaps TRBD2 as D (6 bases). In germline, CDR1 is SGHDT, CDR2 YYEEEE. V was clipped by 0 bases and J by 7 bases, with 11 bases between them. This CDR3 spans 14 amino acids. This chain's CDR3 is CASSLGGVRNEQFF. The CDR3 coding sequence is TGTGCCAGCAGCTTGGGGGGGGTAAGAAATGAGCAGTTCTTC.

The chain recombines TRBV20-1 with TRBJ2-3; TRBD2 matches 10 bases. V lost 4 bases and J lost 3; bases outside the gene matches: 10. The germline gives CDR1 DFQATT, CDR2 SNEGSKA (reference sequence). This CDR3 spans 16 amino acids. CDR3 sequence: CSATTIAGGMTDTQYF. The DNA for the CDR3 is TGCAGTGCTACAACGATAGCGGGGGGTATGACAGATACGCAGTATTTT.

The genes are TRBV20-1 and TRBJ2-5; 8 bases align to TRBD2. The germline V gene has CDR1 DFQATT and CDR2 SNEGSKA (reference sequence). The J segment lost 1 base and the V segment lost 3 bases, leaving 4 bases of the junction unmatched. The CDR3 is 14 amino acids. The DNA of the CDR3 is TGCAGTGCTAGCGGGGGGGCGGCCCAAGAGACCCAGTACTTC. It encodes CSASGGAAQETQYF.

This clonotype was observed many times. The rearrangement joins TRBV2 to TRBJ1-2; 8 nucleotides match TRBD1. With 5 bases clipped from V and 2 bases from J, the junction kept 10 bases outside the gene matches. The length of the CDR3 is 16 residues. Looked up from germline, CDR1 is SNHLY and CDR2 is FYNNEI. In DNA, the CDR3 is TGTGCCAGCAGTCGACTGAGGACAGGGACAAACTATGGCTACACCTTC. It codes for CASSRLRTGTNYGYTF. The whole variable domain, remainder taken from reference TRBV2 and TRBJ1-2, is EPEVTQTPSHQVTQMGQEVILRCVPISNHLYFYWYRQILGQKVEFLVSFYNNEISEKSEIFDDQFSVERPDGSNFTLKIRSTKLEDSAMYFCASSRLRTGTNYGYTFGSGTRLTVV.

The chain joins TRBV4-1 to TRBJ2-7, with 13 bases identical to TRBD2. This CDR3 comprises 15 residues. V lost 0 bases to trimming and J lost 7 bases; unmatched junction nucleotides: 3. Germline V lookup: CDR1 MGHRA, CDR2 YSYEKL. CDR3 sequence: CASSQETSGRLEQYF. In DNA, the CDR3 is TGCGCCAGCAGCCAAGAGACTAGCGGGAGGTTAGAGCAGTACTTC.

This clonotype was found many times. The chain employs TRBV5-5 and TRBJ2-2; 7 bases line up with TRBD1. J lost 2 bases, V lost 5 bases, and 6 bases had no gene match. Per the germline V gene, CDR1 is SGHKS and CDR2 is YYEKEE (reference sequence). CDR3 size: 15 residues. The CDR3 here is CASRGQTINTGELFF. CDR3 DNA: TGTGCCAGCAGGGGACAGACAATAAACACCGGGGAGCTGTTTTTT. Full variable domain (outside the CDR3, taken from reference TRBV5-5 and TRBJ2-2): DAGVTQSPTHLIKTRGQQVTLRCSPISGHKSVSWYQQVLGQGPQFIFQYYEKEERGRGNFPDRFSARQFPNYSSELNVNALLLGDSALYLCASRGQTINTGELFFGEGSRLTVL.

This clonotype was counted at least ten times. The V call is TRBV7-9, the J call TRBJ2-7; the D gene is possibly TRBD2 (5 bases). This CDR3 spans 13 amino acids. The germline V gene has CDR1 SEHNR and CDR2 FQNEAQ (reference sequence). V was clipped by 5 bases and J by 6 bases, with 14 bases between them. CDR3 sequence: CASSPIGGGEQYF. DNA for the CDR3: TGTGCCAGCAGCCCCATCGGAGGTGGCGAGCAGTACTTC.

This clonotype has just one count. CDR3 protein: CASRITSQETQYF. CDR3 bases: TGTGCCAGCAGAATCACTAGCCAGGAGACCCAGTACTTC. The rearrangement links TRBV28 to TRBJ2-5; perhaps TRBD2 as D (6 bases). The CDR3 covers 13 residues. Germline V lookup: CDR1 MDHEN, CDR2 SYDVKM. Trimming shortened V by 6 bases and J by 5 bases, and 13 bases separated the two germline ends.

The chain uses TRBV11-1 and TRBJ2-6, with a possible D match to TRBD1 (6 bases). The CDR3 loop spans 18 amino acids. Trimming took 2 bases from V and 0 from J, leaving 14 bases between them. Germline lookup yields CDR1 SGHAT and CDR2 FQDESV (reference sequence). CDR3 sequence (DNA): TGTGCCAGCAGCTTATTGGGACATGAGAGCTCTGGGGCCAACGTCCTGACTTTC. Translating gives CASSLLGHESSGANVLTF.

Many counts were recorded for this clonotype. The genes are TRBV11-2 and TRBJ2-1, with 8 positions matching TRBD2. Losses at the gene ends were 5 bases for V and 3 bases for J; bases not matched to a gene: 6. Germline CDR1 SGHAT, CDR2 FQNNGV. CDR3 length: 15 residues. The CDR3 protein is CASSLLAVDYNEQFF. As DNA, the CDR3 is TGTGCCAGCAGCCTACTAGCGGTAGACTACAATGAGCAGTTCTTC.

Only a few counts were recorded for this clonotype. V and J are TRBV20-1 and TRBJ2-7, with TRBD1 matching 8 bases. Germline V gene sequence: CDR1 DFQATT, CDR2 SNEGSKA (reference sequence). The CDR3 loop spans 14 amino acids. The J segment lost 7 bases and the V segment lost 0 bases, leaving 8 bases of the junction unmatched. The chain's CDR3 is CSARDPRGPAEQYF. The CDR3 bases are TGCAGTGCTAGAGATCCCAGGGGGCCGGCGGAGCAGTACTTC.

This clonotype was recorded at least ten times. The J gene is TRBJ2-7, the V gene TRBV5-1; 7 nucleotides line up with TRBD1. The germline CDR1 and CDR2 sequences are SGHRS and YFSETQ. The J segment lost 5 bases and the V segment lost 0 bases, leaving 11 bases of the junction unmatched. CDR3 length equals 16 residues. The CDR3 DNA is TGCGCCAGCAGCTTGGGACTGGCGGTACAGGGGAACGAGCAGTACTTC. Amino acid sequence: CASSLGLAVQGNEQYF.

The J gene is TRBJ2-3, the V gene TRBV7-2, with D possibly being TRBD1 (6 bases). Looked up from germline, CDR1 is SGHTA and CDR2 is FQGNSA. V gave up 5 bases and J gave up 5 bases, with 17 bases separating them. This CDR3 spans 15 amino acids. CDR3 amino acids: CASSGPGQGRDTQYF. Here the CDR3 DNA reads TGTGCCAGCAGCGGTCCGGGACAAGGGAGAGATACGCAGTATTTT. Drawing the rest from reference TRBV7-2 and TRBJ2-3, the complete variable domain is GAGVSQSPSNKVTEKGKDVELRCDPISGHTALYWYRQSLGQGLEFLIYFQGNSAPDKSGLPSDRFSAERTGGSVSTLTIQRTQQEDSAVYLCASSGPGQGRDTQYFGPGTRLTVL.

This clonotype was seen a handful of times. The genes are TRBV12-3 or TRBV12-4 and TRBJ1-1; perhaps TRBD1 as D (6 bases). V shed 1 base and J shed 10 bases, with 13 bases lying between them. The CDR3 is made up of 13 amino acids. The CDR3 loop is CASSLEVGGGAFF. CDR3 DNA sequence: TGTGCCAGCAGTTTAGAGGTAGGGGGGGGAGCTTTCTTT.

This clonotype was seen at least ten times. The rearrangement joins TRBV9 to TRBJ2-7, with no clear D. The CDR3 loop spans 16 amino acids. Trimming cost V 3 bases and J 1 base, with 17 bases left between them. Per germline, CDR1 SGDLS and CDR2 YYNGEE. The CDR3 sequence is CASSATVRTGSYEQYF. Written as DNA, the CDR3 is TGTGCCAGCAGCGCAACTGTCCGGACGGGTTCCTACGAGCAGTACTTC.

This clonotype occurred a few times. This chain joins TRBV6-5 and TRBJ1-2; perhaps TRBD1 as D (6 bases). With 2 bases removed from V and 4 bases from J, the gap between germline ends came to 11 bases. CDR1 is MNHEY and CDR2 is SVGAGI in the germline V gene. This CDR3 is built from 14 residues. Here the CDR3 reads CASSYGGPSYGYTF. Here the CDR3 DNA reads TGTGCCAGCAGTTACGGGGGGCCGTCCTATGGCTACACCTTC.

This clonotype was seen a few times. CDR3 sequence (DNA): TGTGCCAGCAGCCCCAGACGACTTAATGAAAAACTGTTTTTT. It is translated as CASSPRRLNEKLFF. The chain combines TRBV27 with TRBJ1-4; D gene unclear. This CDR3 has 14 residues. Trimming removed 6 bases at V and 4 bases at J, with 12 bases between. Germline lookup yields CDR1 MNHEY and CDR2 SMNVEV (reference sequence).

This clonotype was found a few times. The V call is TRBV4-3, the J call TRBJ2-2, with D perhaps TRBD1 or TRBD2 (5 bases each). Between the trimmed V and J ends, which lost 4 bases and 6 bases, there was a span of 18 bases. This CDR3 is built from 16 residues. Germline V gene sequence: CDR1 LGHNA, CDR2 YSLEER. The CDR3 is CASSRTGTNSAGELFF. The CDR3 DNA reads as TGCGCCAGCAGCCGGACCGGGACGAACAGCGCCGGGGAGCTGTTTTTT.

There are many counts of this clonotype. The V and J genes are TRBV20-1 and TRBJ1-1, with no clear D. Per the germline V gene, CDR1 is DFQATT and CDR2 is SNEGSKA (reference sequence). V was trimmed by 6 bases and J by 2 bases, leaving 16 bases between them. The CDR3 length is 14 residues. CDR3 nucleotides: TGCAGTGCCCTTGGACCACGGGGAAACACTGAAGCTTTCTTT. Amino acids: CSALGPRGNTEAFF.

V gene TRBV5-1 combines with J gene TRBJ2-3, with D possibly being TRBD1 (8 bases). The CDR3 length is 14 residues. The V and J ends lost 7 bases and 2 bases respectively, with 14 bases between them. CDR1 and CDR2 (germline): SGHRS, YFSETQ. The CDR3 spells CASRTGRATDTQYF. In DNA, the CDR3 is TGCGCCAGCCGGACAGGGAGGGCCACAGATACGCAGTATTTT. The whole variable domain, remainder taken from reference TRBV5-1 and TRBJ2-3, is KAGVTQTPRYLIKTRGQQVTLSCSPISGHRSVSWYQQTPGQGLQFLFEYFSETQRNKGNFPGRFSGRQFSNSRSEMNVSTLELGDSALYLCASRTGRATDTQYFGPGTRLTVL.

This clonotype was counted many times. This chain links TRBV12-3 or TRBV12-4 with TRBJ2-1, with D possibly TRBD1 on 6 matching bases. The germline V and J ends were trimmed by 2 bases and 1 base, with 9 bases remaining between them. The length of the CDR3 is 15 residues. The CDR3 protein is CASSLFDRSYNEQFF. As DNA, the CDR3 is TGTGCCAGCAGTTTATTTGACAGGTCCTACAATGAGCAGTTCTTC.

This clonotype was detected many times. The V gene is TRBV6-2 or TRBV6-3, the J gene TRBJ1-2; weak D call: TRBD1 (5 bases). This CDR3 contains 13 residues. Germline V CDR1 and CDR2: MNHEY, SVGEGT. Trimming removed 2 bases from V and 5 bases from J, with 9 bases in between. The CDR3 sequence is CASSYPRDYGYTF. The CDR3 bases are TGTGCCAGCAGTTACCCCAGGGATTATGGCTACACCTTC.

This clonotype was seen only a few times. The J gene is TRBJ2-6, the V gene TRBV5-1; unclear D gene. The V and J ends lost 0 bases and 0 bases respectively, with 7 bases between them. The germline V gene has CDR1 SGHRS and CDR2 YFSETQ. The CDR3 is made up of 16 amino acids. CDR3 sequence reads: CASSLALHSGANVLTF. CDR3 sequence (DNA): TGCGCCAGCAGCTTGGCTCTCCACTCTGGGGCCAACGTCCTGACTTTC.